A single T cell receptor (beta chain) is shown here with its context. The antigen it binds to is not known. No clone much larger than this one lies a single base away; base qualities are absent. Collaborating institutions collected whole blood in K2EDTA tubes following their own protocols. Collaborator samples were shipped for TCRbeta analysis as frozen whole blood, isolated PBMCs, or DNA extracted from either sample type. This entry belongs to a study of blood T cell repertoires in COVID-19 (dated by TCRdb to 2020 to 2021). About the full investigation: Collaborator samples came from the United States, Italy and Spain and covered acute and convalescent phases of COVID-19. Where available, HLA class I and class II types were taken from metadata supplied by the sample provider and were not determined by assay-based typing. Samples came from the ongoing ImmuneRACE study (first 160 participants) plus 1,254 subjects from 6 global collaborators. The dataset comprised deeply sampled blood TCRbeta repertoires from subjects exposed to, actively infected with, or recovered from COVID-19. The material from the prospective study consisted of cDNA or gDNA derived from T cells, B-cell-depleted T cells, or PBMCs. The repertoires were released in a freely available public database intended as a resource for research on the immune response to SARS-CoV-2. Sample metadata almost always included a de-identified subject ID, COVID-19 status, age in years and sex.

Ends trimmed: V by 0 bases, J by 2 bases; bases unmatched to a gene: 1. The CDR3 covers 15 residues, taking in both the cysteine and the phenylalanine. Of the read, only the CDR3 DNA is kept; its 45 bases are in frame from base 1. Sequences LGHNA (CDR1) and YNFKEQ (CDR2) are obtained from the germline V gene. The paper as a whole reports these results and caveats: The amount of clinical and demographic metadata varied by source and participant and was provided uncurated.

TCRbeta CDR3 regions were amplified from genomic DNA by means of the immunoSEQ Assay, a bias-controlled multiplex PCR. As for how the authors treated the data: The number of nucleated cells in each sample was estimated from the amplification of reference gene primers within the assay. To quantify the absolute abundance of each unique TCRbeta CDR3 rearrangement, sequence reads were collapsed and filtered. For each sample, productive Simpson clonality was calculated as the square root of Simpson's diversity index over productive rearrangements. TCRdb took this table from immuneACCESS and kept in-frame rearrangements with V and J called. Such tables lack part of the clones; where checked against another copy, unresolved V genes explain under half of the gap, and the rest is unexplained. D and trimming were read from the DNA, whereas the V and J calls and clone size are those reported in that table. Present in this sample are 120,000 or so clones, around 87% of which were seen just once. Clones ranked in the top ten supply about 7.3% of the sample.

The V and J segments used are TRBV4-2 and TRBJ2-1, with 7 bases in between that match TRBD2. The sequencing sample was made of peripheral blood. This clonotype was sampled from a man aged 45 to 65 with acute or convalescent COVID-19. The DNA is TGTGCCAGCAGCCAAGACGGGACTACCTACAATGAGCAGTTCTTC. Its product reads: CASSQDGTTYNEQFF.